This T cell receptor (beta chain) stems from a study of T cells in Graves' hyperthyroidism and ophthalmopathy (dated by TCRdb to between 2018 and 2020). Background for the entire study: Peripheral blood was sampled at the time of initial diagnosis, prior to any treatment. A discovery cohort of about a hundred patients, approximately 45 with Graves' ophthalmopathy and 55 to 60 with stable Graves' hyperthyroidism, was used to find distinguishing TCR V-J signatures. Whether ophthalmopathy could be predicted prospectively was tested in an independent validation cohort made up of 18 hyperthyroidism patients plus 17 patients who later progressed to ophthalmopathy. For training and testing, the 100 or so patients in the discovery cohort were randomly divided in a 7:3 ratio. Thyroid tissue and blood T-cell repertoires from about 6 Graves' hyperthyroidism patients were also compared in the study. Once sampling was done, hyperthyroidism patients were given methimazole at a starting dose of 30 mg daily, whereas ophthalmopathy patients were given high-dose intravenous methylprednisolone. According to the paper, TCR Vbeta CDR3 sequencing was carried out on about 140 peripheral blood samples, which came from around 43 ophthalmopathy, around 75 hyperthyroidism and about 17 progressor patients. Study-wide findings and limitations: Most expanded thyroid clonotypes (frequency above 0.001) were also detected in blood, a finding suggesting that blood repertoires may reflect thyroid immune responses. No statistical method was used to set the sample size in advance, and investigators knew the group allocation. During validation, the model predicted progression to ophthalmopathy a median of around six months ahead of onset, with more than 60% sensitivity and under 85% specificity. In cross-validation, a model built on a 13 V-J signature told ophthalmopathy apart from stable hyperthyroidism with 87.88% sensitivity and approximately 84% specificity, and in testing the same model reached 80%/75%.

V lost 4 bases and J lost 8 bases; the stretch between them is 5 bases long. Based on the germline V gene (reference sequence), the CDR1 and CDR2 sequences are SEHNR and FQNEAQ. Including the terminal cysteine and phenylalanine, the CDR3 comprises 11 residues. CDR3 DNA only is kept here, 33 bases in frame from base 1. Stable Graves' hyperthyroidism was defined as the absence of progression to ophthalmopathy over 18 months of follow-up. The hyperthyroidism patients were between 18 and 65 years old and newly diagnosed, with a disease duration of less than 2 months. The study excluded patients with uncontrolled infections, other autoimmune diseases, pregnancy or lactation. Clinical symptoms, serum thyroxine and TRAb, thyroid ultrasound, and orbital computed tomography formed the basis for the diagnoses. PBMCs were isolated from more than 9 ml of fresh peripheral blood by Ficoll-Paque density gradient centrifugation. Trizol reagent was used to extract total RNA, and RNA quality was then checked on an Agilent 2100 Bioanalyzer.

This clonotype turned up a few times. Its antigen is currently not known. There are no base qualities to consult, and no much larger clone falls within one base. The TCR beta CDR3 regions were amplified from RNA transcripts. The first round of RT-PCR for the TCR CDR3 was performed with the HTBI primer set and the Qiagen OneStep RT-PCR kit. The libraries were constructed in a second round of multiplex PCR and then size-selected and purified. Sequencing of the libraries was done on an Illumina HiSeq2000 using paired-end 100 bp reads. On the study's bioinformatics: SOAPnuke was used to process the raw data, throwing out any read that contained adapters or uncalled bases, had a mean Phred below 15, or lacked an exact constant-primer or identifier match. High-quality paired reads were merged with COPE v1.2.5, and unique nucleotide sequences were defined as clonotypes. Clonotypes were aligned to IMGT TRBV, TRBD and TRBJ reference segments using MiTCR v1.1. Only V-J combinations with frequency above 0.0001, covering 99% to 99.2% of repertoires, were analysed. A TCS score was defined as the ratio between F50 (clonal expansion) and ExV (chaos), using BLOSUM62-based TCRdist between CDR3 peptides within each V-J. Welch's t-statistics and random forest reduced several hundred V-J features to 13, which were used in a naive Bayes classifier (R e1071). Using fastp trimming at Q25 and MiXCR clonotype assembly, TCRdb reanalyzed the public sequencing data and kept in-frame beta chains. Rows matching on CDR3 protein sequence are summarized as one entry with the most common DNA and genes. TCRdb's processing, not the authors', yielded these V and J calls. The sample contains a few hundred thousand distinct CDR3 sequences, around a sixth of them found a single time. The biggest ten clones account for roughly 49% of the sample.

The TCR comes from a woman in her forties or fifties with Graves' hyperthyroidism. Sequenced input: blood. The chain is encoded by TRBV7-9 joined to TRBJ1-4; no D gene can be assigned with confidence. For the CDR3, the sequence is CASSWKEKLFF. The sequenced DNA is TGTGCCAGCAGCTGGAAGGAAAAACTGTTTTTT. This CDR3, with the reference TRBV7-9 and TRBJ1-4 proteins standing in past its ends, gives the full variable domain DTGVSQNPRHKITKRGQNVTFRCDPISEHNRLYWYRQTLGQGPEFLTYFQNEAQLEKSRLLSDRFSAERPKGSFSTLEIQRTEQGDSAMYLCASSWKEKLFFGSGTQLSVL.